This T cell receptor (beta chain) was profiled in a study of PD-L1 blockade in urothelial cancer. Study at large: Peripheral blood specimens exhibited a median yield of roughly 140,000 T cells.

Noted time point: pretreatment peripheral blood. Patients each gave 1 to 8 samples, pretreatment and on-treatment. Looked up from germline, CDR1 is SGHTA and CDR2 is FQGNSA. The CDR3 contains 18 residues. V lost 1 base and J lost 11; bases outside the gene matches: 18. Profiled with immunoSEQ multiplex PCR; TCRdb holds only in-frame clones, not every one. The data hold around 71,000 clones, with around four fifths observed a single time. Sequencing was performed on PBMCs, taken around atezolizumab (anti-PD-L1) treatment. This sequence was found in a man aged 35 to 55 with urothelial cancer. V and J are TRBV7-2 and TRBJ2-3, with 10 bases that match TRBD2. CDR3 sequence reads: CASSLVGFQREGDLRQYF. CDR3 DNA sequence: TGTGCCAGCAGCTTAGTGGGGTTTCAGCGGGAGGGTGATTTACGGCAGTATTTT. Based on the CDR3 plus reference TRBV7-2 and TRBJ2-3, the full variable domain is GAGVSQSPSNKVTEKGKDVELRCDPISGHTALYWYRQSLGQGLEFLIYFQGNSAPDKSGLPSDRFSAERTGGSVSTLTIQRTQQEDSAVYLCASSLVGFQREGDLRQYFGPGTRLTVL.